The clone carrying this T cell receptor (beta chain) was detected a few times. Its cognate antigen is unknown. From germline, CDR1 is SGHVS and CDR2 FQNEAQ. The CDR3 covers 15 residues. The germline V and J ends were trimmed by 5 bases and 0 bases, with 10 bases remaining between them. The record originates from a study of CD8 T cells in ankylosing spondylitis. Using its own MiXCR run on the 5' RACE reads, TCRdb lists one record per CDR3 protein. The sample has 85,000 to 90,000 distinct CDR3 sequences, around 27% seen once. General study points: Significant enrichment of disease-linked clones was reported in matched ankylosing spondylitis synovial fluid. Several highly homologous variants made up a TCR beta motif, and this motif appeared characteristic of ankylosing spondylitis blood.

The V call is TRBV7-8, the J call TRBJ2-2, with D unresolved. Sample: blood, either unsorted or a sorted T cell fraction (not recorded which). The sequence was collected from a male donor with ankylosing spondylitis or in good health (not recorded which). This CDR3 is CASSPLGPNTGELFF. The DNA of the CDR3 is TGTGCCAGCAGCCCATTAGGACCGAACACCGGGGAGCTGTTTTTT.